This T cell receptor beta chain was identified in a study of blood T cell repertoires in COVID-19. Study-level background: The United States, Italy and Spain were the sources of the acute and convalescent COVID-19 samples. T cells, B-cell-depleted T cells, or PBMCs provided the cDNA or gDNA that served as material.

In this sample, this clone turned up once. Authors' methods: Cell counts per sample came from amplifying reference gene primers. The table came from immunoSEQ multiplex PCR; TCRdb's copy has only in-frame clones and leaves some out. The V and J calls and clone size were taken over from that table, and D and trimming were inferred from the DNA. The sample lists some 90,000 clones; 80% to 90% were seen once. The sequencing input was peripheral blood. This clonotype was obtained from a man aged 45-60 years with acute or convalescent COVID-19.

This CDR3 reads CASSESGWTEAFF. The CDR3 DNA is TGTGCCAGCAGTGAATCGGGGTGGACTGAAGCTTTCTTT. The chain links TRBV6-1 to TRBJ1-1; no definite D call. Germline V CDR1 and CDR2: MNHNS, SASEGT. CDR3 length: 13 amino acids. Trimming stripped 2 bases from V and 5 bases from J, with 9 bases between.